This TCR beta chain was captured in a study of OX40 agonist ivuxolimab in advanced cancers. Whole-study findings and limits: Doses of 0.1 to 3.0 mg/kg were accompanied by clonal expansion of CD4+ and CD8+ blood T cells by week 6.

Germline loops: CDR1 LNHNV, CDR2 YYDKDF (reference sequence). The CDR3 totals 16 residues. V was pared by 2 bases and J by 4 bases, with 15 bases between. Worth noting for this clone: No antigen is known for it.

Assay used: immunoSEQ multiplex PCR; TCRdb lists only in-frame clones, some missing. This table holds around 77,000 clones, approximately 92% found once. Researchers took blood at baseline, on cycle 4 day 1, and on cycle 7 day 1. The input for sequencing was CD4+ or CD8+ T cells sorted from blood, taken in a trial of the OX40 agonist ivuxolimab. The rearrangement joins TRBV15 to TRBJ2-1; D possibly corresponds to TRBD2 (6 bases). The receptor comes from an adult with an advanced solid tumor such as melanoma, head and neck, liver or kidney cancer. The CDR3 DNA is TGTGCCACCAGCAGAACGCTCGCGGAGGGGTACAATGAGCAGTTCTTC. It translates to CATSRTLAEGYNEQFF.